Shown below are 2 T cell receptor beta chains from a single sample sequenced in a study of cytomegalovirus exposure and HLA in healthy donors. This PCR relied on a set of 60 Vbeta primers and 13 Jbeta primers. Libraries were prepared by immunoSEQ multiplex PCR; TCRdb keeps only in-frame clonotypes and omits some of them. This table has under 200,000 clones, over 9.5% appearing once. The sample was PBMCs. The receptors were gathered from a man aged 50-60 years in good health and CMV-seropositive.

The chain combines TRBV5-6 with TRBJ2-4; 7 bases match TRBD1. CDR3 length equals 16 residues. The germline V gene has CDR1 SGHDT and CDR2 YYEEEE. V shed 2 bases and J 0 bases; nucleotides not matched to a gene: 5. The CDR3 is CASSFWTGSAKNIQYF. The CDR3 DNA follows: TGTGCCAGCAGCTTCTGGACAGGTTCAGCCAAAAACATTCAGTACTTC.

The chain has TRBV9 and TRBJ2-3; 10 positions agree with TRBD2. The germline gives CDR1 SGDLS, CDR2 YYNGEE. After removal of 4 bases from V and 5 bases from J, the junction contained 7 bases not matched to a gene. The CDR3 has 15 amino acids. This CDR3 is CASSRAGGLGDTQYF. The CDR3 DNA is TGTGCCAGCAGCAGAGCGGGGGGGCTTGGAGATACGCAGTATTTT.